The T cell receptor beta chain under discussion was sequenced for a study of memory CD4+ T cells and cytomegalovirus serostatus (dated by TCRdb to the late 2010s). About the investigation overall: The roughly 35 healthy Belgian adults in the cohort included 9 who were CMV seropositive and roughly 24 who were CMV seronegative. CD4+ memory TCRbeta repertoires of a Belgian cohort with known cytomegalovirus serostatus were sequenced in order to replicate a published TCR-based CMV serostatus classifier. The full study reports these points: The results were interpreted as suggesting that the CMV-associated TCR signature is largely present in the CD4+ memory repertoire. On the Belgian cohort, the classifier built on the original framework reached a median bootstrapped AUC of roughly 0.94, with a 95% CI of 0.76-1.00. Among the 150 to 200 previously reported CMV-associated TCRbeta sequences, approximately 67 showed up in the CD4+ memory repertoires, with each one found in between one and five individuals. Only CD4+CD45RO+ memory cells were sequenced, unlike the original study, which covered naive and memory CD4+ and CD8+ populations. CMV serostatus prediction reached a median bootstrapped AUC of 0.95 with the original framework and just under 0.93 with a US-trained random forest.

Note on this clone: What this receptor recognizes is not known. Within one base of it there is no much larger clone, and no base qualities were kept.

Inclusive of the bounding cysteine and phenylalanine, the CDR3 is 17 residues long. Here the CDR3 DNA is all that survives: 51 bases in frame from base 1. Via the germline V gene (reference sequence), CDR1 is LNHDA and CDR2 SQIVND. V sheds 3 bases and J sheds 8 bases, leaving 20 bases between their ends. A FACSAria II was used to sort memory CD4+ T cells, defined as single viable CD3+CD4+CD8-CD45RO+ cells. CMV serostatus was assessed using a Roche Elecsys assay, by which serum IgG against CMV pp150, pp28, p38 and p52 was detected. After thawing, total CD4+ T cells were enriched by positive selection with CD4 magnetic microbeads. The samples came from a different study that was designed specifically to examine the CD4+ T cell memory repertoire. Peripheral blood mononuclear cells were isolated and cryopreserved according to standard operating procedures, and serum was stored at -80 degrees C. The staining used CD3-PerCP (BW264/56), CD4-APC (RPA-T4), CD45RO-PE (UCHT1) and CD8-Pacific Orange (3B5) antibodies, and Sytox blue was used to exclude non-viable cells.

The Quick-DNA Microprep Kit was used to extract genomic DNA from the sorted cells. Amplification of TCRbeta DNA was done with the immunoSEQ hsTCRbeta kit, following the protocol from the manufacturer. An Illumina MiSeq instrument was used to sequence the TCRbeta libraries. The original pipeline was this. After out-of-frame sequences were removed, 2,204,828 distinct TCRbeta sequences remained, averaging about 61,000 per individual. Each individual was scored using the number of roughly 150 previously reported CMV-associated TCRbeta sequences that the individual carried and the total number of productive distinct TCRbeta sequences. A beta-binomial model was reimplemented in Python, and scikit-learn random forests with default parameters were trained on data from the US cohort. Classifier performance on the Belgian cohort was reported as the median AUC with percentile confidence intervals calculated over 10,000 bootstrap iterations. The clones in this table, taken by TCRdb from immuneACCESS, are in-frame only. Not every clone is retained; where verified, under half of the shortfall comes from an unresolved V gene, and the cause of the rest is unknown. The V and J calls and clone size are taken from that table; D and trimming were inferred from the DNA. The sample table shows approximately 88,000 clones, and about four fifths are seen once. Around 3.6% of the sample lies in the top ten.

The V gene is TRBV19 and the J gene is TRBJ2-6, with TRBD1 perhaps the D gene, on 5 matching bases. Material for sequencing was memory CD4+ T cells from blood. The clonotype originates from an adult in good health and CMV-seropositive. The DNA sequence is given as TGTGCCAGTAGTATCGTCCAGGGTTCGGGTGATCCCAACGTCCTGACTTTC. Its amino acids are CASSIVQGSGDPNVLTF.